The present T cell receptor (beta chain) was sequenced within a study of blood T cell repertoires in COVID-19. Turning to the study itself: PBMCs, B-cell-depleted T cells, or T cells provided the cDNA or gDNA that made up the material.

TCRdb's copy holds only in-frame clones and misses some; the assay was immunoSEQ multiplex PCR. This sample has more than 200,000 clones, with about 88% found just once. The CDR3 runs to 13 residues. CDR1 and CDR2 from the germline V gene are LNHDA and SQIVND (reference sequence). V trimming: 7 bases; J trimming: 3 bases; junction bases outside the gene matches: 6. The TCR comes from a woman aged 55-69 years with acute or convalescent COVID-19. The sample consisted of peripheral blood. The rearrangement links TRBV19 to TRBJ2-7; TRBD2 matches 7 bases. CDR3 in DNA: TGTGCCAGTAAGGCGCTAGCGGACTACGAGCAGTACTTC. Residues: CASKALADYEQYF.